This entry is about one T cell receptor (beta chain). This entry belongs to a study of cytomegalovirus exposure and HLA in healthy donors. Germline V gives CDR1 SGHDT, CDR2 YYEEEE. The junction had 1 base not matched to a gene; V was cut back by 0 bases and J by 4 bases. The CDR3 covers 16 residues. The donors gave bone marrow, and they were healthy. The study ran its PCR with 60 Vbeta and 13 Jbeta primers. Produced via immunoSEQ multiplex PCR; TCRdb's table is partial and in-frame only. Among roughly 120,000 clones listed, 75% to 85% were seen once. The sequence was collected from a man younger than 40 in good health and CMV-seronegative. The sample was PBMCs. V gene TRBV5-6 combines with J gene TRBJ2-3; 14 bases map to TRBD2. The CDR3 spells CASSLGLAGGADTQYF. CDR3 nucleotides: TGTGCCAGCAGCTTGGGACTAGCGGGAGGGGCAGATACGCAGTATTTT.